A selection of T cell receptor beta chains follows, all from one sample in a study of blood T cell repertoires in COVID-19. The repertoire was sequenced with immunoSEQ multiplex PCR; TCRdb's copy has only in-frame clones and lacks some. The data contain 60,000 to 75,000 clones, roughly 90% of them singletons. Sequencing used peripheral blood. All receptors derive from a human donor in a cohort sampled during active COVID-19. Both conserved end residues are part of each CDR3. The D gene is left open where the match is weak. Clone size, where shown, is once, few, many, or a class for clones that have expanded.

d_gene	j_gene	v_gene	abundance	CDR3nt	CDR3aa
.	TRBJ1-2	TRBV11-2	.	TGTGCCAGCAGCTTACGAATGGAGGCAGGGGTAGGGTATGGTGGCTACACCTTC	CASSLRMEAGVGYGGYTF
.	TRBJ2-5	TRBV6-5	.	TGTGCCAGCAGTTACGCATTCCAGGAATTCCAAGAGACCCAGTACTTC	CASSYAFQEFQETQYF
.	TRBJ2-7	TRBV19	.	TGTGCCAGTAGTATCCGGACAGTCGGGTACGAGCAGTACTTC	CASSIRTVGYEQYF
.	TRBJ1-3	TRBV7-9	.	TGTGCCAGCAGCGGCCCCCAGGGGCTCGGAAACACCATATATTTT	CASSGPQGLGNTIYF
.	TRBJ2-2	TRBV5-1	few	TGCGCCAGCAGCTTGGCCGAGGCCGGGGAGCTGTTTTTT	CASSLAEAGELFF
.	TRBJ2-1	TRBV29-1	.	TGCAGCGTCGGCGGGCTCCATGAGCAGTTCTTC	CSVGGLHEQFF
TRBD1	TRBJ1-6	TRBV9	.	TGTGCCAGCAGCGTAGATGGACAGGGGGCTTCACCCCTCCACTTT	CASSVDGQGASPLHF
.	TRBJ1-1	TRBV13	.	TGTGCCAGCAGCTTGTCCATGAACACTGAAGCTTTCTTT	CASSLSMNTEAFF
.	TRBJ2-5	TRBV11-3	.	TGTGCCAGCAGCTTAGGGCAGGGGTACCAAGAGACCCAGTACTTC	CASSLGQGYQETQYF
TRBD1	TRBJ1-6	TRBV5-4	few	TGTGCCAGCAGCTTGGACAGGGGAGACTCACCCCTCCACTTT	CASSLDRGDSPLHF
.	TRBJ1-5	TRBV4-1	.	TGCGCCAGCAGCCCAGGCGGGGGAAATCAGCCCCAGCATTTT	CASSPGGGNQPQHF
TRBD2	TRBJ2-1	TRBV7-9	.	TGTGCCAGCAGCTTCCGCAGCGGGGGCCTCAATGAGCAGTTCTTC	CASSFRSGGLNEQFF
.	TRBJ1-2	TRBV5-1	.	TGCGCCAGCAGCTTGGAGGGAGGGACCTACGGCTACACCTTC	CASSLEGGTYGYTF
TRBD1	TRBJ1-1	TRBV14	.	TGTGCCAGCAGCCAAGATTGGGGACAGGTTGGCACTGAAGCTTTCTTT	CASSQDWGQVGTEAFF
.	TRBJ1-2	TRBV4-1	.	TGCGCCAGCAGCCAAGACCACACAGGGAATGGCTACACCTTC	CASSQDHTGNGYTF
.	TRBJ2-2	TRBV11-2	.	TGTGCCAGCAGACAGGGAACGAACACCGGGGAGCTGTTTTTT	CASRQGTNTGELFF
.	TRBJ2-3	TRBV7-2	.	TGTGCCAGCAGCTTAGGCGGCCCGTTAAGAAGAGATACGCAGTATTTT	CASSLGGPLRRDTQYF
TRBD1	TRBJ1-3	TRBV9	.	TGTGCCAGCAGCCCAACAGGGGGCTCTGGAAACACCATATATTTT	CASSPTGGSGNTIYF
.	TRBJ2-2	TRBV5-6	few	TGTGCCAGCAGCCGAGAGTTCGGGAACACCGGGGAGCTGTTTTTT	CASSREFGNTGELFF
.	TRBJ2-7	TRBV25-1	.	TGTGCCAGCAGTGATCCACGGTATACCTACGAGCAGTACTTC	CASSDPRYTYEQYF
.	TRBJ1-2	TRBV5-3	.	TGTGCCAGAAAAGTGGAGCCCCAGAGTAATGGCTACACCTTC	CARKVEPQSNGYTF
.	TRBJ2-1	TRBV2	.	TGTGCCAGCACCGGAGTTATGGATGAGCAGTTCTTC	CASTGVMDEQFF
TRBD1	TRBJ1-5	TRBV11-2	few	TGTGCCAGCAGCGTCGGGACAGGGAATCAGCCCCAGCATTTT	CASSVGTGNQPQHF
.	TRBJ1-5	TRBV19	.	TGTGCCAGTAGTATCGGTCGTAGCAATCAGCCCCAGCATTTT	CASSIGRSNQPQHF
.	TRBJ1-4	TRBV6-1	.	TGTGCCAGCAGTGAAACCGCGGGGTGGGAAAAACTGTTTTTT	CASSETAGWEKLFF